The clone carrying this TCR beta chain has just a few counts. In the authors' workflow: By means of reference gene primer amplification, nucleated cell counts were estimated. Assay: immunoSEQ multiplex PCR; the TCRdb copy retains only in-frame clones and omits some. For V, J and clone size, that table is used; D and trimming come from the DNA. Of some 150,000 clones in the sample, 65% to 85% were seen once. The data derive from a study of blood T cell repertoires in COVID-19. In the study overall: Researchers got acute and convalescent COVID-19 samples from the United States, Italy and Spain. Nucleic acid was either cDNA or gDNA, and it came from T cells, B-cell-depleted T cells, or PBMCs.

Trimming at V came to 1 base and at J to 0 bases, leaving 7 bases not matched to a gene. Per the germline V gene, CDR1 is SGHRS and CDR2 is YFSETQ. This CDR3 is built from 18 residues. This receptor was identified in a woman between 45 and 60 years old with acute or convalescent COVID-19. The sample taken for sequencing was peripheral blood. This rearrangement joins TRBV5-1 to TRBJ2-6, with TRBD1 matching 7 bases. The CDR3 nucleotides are TGCGCCAGCAGCTTGACCGGGACAGCCAGCTCTGGGGCCAACGTCCTGACTTTC. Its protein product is CASSLTGTASSGANVLTF.